The clone carrying this TCR beta chain was detected only a few times. Its cognate antigen is unknown. This specimen belongs to a study of shared clonotypes between healthy human individuals. Authors' analysis steps: Junction-only immunoSEQ data arrived without quality scores, meaning filtering differed. Assay used: immunoSEQ multiplex PCR; TCRdb lists only in-frame clones, some missing. V, J and clone size are taken as reported in that table, and D and trimming were inferred from the DNA itself. The sample lists millions of clones, 85% to 95% seen once, with 1.1% in the top ten. Study-wide points: The sole specimen, blood, was sampled, and tissue repertoires likely differ. Few donors limited the genetic and exposure-history diversity represented.

This CDR3 has 13 amino acids. Germline CDR1 is LGHNA and CDR2 is YNFKEQ. V was shortened by 4 bases and J by 5 bases, with 11 bases between the two germline ends. Positive CCR7 selection of CD45RO-negative cells yielded the naive CD8 cells, and terminally differentiated effector memory CD45RA+ cells were excluded. The sequenced material came from naive CD8+ T cells sorted from blood. This clonotype originated in a man aged 18 to 29 in good health. V is TRBV4-2 and J is TRBJ1-2, with D maybe TRBD1 (6 bases). CDR3 in DNA: TGTGCCAGCAGCCCCGGACAGATTTATGGCTACACCTTC. It is translated as CASSPGQIYGYTF.